What follows describes a single T cell receptor (beta chain). The data are from a study of CD8 T cells in Susac syndrome. V shed 8 bases and J shed 0 bases, with 11 bases lying between them. The CDR3 has 15 amino acids. Random hexamers served to reverse transcribe roughly 0.45 to 1 ug RNA. One entry per CDR3 protein, called by TCRdb with MiXCR from the immunoSEQ multiplex PCR reads. Of fewer than 150,000 distinct CDR3 sequences listed, approximately 95% were seen once; the top ten hold approximately 0.3%. The chain combines TRBV12-3 or TRBV12-4 with TRBJ2-6; D ambiguous. The TCR originated in a human donor in good health. Input material: CD8+ T cells from PBMCs. CDR3 nucleotide sequence: TGTGCCAGCTTGAGACTGCTCTCTGGGGCCAACGTCCTGACTTTC. Its protein is CASLRLLSGANVLTF.